What follows describes a single T cell receptor (beta chain). This record belongs to a study of blood T cell repertoires in COVID-19. Study background: T cells, B-cell-depleted T cells, or PBMCs supplied cDNA or gDNA.

The CDR3 extends over 15 amino acids. Deletions cut 0 bases from V and 8 bases from J, with 12 bases between. From germline, CDR1 is SGHRS and CDR2 YFSETQ. How the authors handled the data: By means of reference gene primer amplification, nucleated cell counts were estimated. TCRdb's table, derived via immunoSEQ multiplex PCR, lists solely in-frame clones and lacks some. That table is the source of V, J and clone size, and D and trimming were worked out from the DNA. Counted here are fewer than 140,000 clones, 70% to 80% occurring once; the ten biggest clones make up 6.2%. This TCR was recovered from a man aged 80 or over with COVID-19, enrolled during active disease. The chain carries TRBV5-1 and TRBJ1-6, with D perhaps TRBD1 (6 bases). Sequencing input: peripheral blood. The CDR3 region is CASSLGLPGDSPLHF. DNA for the CDR3: TGCGCCAGCAGCTTGGGATTGCCAGGGGATTCACCCCTCCACTTT.